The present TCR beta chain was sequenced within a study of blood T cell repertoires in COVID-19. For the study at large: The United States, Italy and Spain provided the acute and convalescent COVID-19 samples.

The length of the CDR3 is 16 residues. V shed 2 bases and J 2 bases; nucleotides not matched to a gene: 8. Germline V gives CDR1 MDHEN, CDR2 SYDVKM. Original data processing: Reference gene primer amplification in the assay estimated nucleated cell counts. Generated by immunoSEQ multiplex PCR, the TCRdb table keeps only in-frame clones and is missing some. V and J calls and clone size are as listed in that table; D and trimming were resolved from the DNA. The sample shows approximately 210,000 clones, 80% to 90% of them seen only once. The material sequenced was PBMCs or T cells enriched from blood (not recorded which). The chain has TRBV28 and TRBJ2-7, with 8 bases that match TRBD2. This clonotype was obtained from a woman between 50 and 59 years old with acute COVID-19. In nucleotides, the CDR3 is TGTGCCAGCAGTTTAAGAGGGAGCGGGAGAACCTACGAGCAGTACTTC. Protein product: CASSLRGSGRTYEQYF.